This TCR beta chain was obtained from a study of patients and donors after allogeneic stem cell transplantation. In TCRdb, the RT-PCR reads were re-called with MiXCR into one record per CDR3 protein. The sample shows over 350,000 distinct CDR3 sequences, roughly 17% of them seen only once. V lost 1 base, J lost 1 base, and 13 bases lay in between. Germline loops: CDR1 LGHNA, CDR2 YSLEER. CDR3 size: 16 residues. The sample taken for sequencing was blood, either unsorted or a sorted T cell fraction (not recorded which). The V call is TRBV4-3, the J call TRBJ2-5; D unclear. The TCR was taken from a human donor who was either an allogeneic HSCT recipient or a stem cell or donor lymphocyte infusion donor (not recorded which). It is not recorded whose cells these are; they may come from a transplant donor. CDR3 sequence (DNA): TGCGCCAGCAGCCAAGGAAATTTTGGCAGCCAAGAGACCCAGTACTTC. Amino acid sequence: CASSQGNFGSQETQYF.